This TCR beta chain was sequenced for a study of T cell responses to AZD1222 COVID-19 vaccine. Findings and caveats of the study: Rises in breadth and depth of Spike-specific TCRs came after two AZD1222 doses.

Remarks on this clone: The antigen remains undetermined.

Sequencing used immunoSEQ multiplex PCR; TCRdb keeps in-frame clones, though not all of them. The profile shows 99,000 or so clones, 70% to 90% of them singletons. V was cut by 3 bases and J by 2 bases, with 7 bases left in between. The CDR3 sequence is 13 residues long. Per germline, CDR1 SNHLY and CDR2 FYNNEI. The chain joins TRBV2 to TRBJ1-1; D unclear. The receptor's source is an adult in good health. The specimen was peripheral blood, collected on day 0 of AZD1222 vaccination. CDR3 DNA sequence: TGTGCCAGCAGTGACCAGCCAAACACTGAAGCTTTCTTT. Translated: CASSDQPNTEAFF.